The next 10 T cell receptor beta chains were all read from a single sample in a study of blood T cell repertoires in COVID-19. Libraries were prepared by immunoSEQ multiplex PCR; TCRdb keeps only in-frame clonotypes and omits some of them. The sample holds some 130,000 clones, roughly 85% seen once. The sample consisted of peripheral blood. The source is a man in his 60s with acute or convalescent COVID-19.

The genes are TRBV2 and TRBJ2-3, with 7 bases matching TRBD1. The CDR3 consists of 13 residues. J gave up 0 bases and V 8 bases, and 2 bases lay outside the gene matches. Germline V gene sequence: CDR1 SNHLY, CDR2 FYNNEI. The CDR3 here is CASGGQSTDTQYF. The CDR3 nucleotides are TGTGCCAGCGGGGGACAGAGCACAGATACGCAGTATTTT.

CDR3 sequence reads: CASSRLSGTGIFNEQFF. CDR3 DNA: TGTGCCAGCAGTCGCCTTTCCGGGACAGGGATCTTCAATGAGCAGTTCTTC. This rearrangement joins TRBV6-6 to TRBJ2-1, with 9 nucleotides matching TRBD1. The CDR3 runs to 17 residues. The trim removed 5 bases at V and 6 bases at J, leaving 14 bases unmatched. Germline V gives CDR1 MNHNY, CDR2 SVGAGI (reference sequence).

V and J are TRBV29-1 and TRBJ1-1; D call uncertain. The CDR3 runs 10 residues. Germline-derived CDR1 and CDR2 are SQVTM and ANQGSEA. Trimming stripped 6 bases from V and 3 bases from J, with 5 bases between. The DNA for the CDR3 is TGCAGCGTGTATGACACTGAAGCTTTCTTT. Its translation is CSVYDTEAFF.

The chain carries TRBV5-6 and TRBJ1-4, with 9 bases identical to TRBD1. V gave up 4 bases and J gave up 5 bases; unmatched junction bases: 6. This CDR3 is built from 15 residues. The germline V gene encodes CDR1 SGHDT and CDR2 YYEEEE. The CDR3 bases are TGTGCCAGCAGCCCGGGACAGGGAAGCAATGAAAAACTGTTTTTT. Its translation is CASSPGQGSNEKLFF.

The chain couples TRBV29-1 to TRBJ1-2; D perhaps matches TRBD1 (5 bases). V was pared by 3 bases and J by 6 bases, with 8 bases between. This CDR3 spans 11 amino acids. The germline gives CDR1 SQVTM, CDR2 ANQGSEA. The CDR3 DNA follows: TGCAGCGTTGAGGGGGGAAATGGCTACACCTTC. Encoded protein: CSVEGGNGYTF.

The CDR3: CASSRGQGQAFF. The CDR3 nucleotides are TGTGCCAGCAGTCGGGGACAGGGACAAGCTTTCTTT. The V call is TRBV12-3 or TRBV12-4, the J call TRBJ1-1; 9 bases align to TRBD1. The CDR3 extends over 12 amino acids. J was trimmed by 9 bases and V by 5 bases; bases with no gene match: 4.

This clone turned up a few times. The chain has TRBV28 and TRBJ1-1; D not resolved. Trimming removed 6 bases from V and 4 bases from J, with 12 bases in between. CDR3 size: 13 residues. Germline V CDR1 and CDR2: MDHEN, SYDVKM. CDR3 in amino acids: CASRPTALTEAFF. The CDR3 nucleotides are TGTGCCAGCAGACCTACAGCCCTCACTGAAGCTTTCTTT.

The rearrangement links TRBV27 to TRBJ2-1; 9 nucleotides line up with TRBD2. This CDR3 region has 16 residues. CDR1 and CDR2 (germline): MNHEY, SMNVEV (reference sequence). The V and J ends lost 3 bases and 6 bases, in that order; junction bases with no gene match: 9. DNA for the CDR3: TGTGCCAGCAGTTTTTTGGCGACTAGCGGAAGCAATGAGCAGTTCTTC. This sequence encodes CASSFLATSGSNEQFF.

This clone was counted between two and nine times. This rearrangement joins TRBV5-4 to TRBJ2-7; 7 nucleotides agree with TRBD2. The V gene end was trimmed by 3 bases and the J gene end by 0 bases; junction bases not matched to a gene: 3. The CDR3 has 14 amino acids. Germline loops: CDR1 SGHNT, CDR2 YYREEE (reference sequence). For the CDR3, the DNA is TGTGCCAGCAGCTCGCGGGGGAGCTCCTACGAGCAGTACTTC. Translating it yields CASSSRGSSYEQYF. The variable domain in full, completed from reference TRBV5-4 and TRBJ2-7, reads ETGVTQSPTHLIKTRGQQVTLRCSSQSGHNTVSWYQQALGQGPQFIFQYYREEENGRGNFPPRFSGLQFPNYSSELNVNALELDDSALYLCASSSRGSSYEQYFGPGTRLTVT.

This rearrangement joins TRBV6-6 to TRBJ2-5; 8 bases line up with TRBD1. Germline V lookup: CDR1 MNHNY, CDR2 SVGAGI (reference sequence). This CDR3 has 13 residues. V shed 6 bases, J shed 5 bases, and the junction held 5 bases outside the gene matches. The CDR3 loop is CASSWDRWETQYF. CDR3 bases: TGTGCCAGCAGCTGGGACAGGTGGGAGACCCAGTACTTC.